The sequence of this TCR beta chain was determined in a study of T cells in tuberculosis. Study in general: T cells were selected with CD1B tetramers loaded with glucose monomycolate.

This clone has only one observation. As yet, its antigen is unknown. The V gene's germline CDR1 is ENHRY and CDR2 SYGVKD. Unmatched junction bases numbered 9, after V lost 8 bases and J lost 4 bases. The CDR3 loop spans 14 amino acids. Each donor contributed about 100,000 T cells on average, unsorted. This table comes from immunoSEQ multiplex PCR, and its TCRdb copy is limited to in-frame clones, with some not included. The sample lists approximately 10,000 clones, over 90% occurring once. Study-level findings and limits: Cases with active tuberculosis were adults, while controls were adolescents. Active tuberculosis alpha repertoires lay closer to GMM-specific TCRs than controls'.

V usage is TRBV10-3 and J usage is TRBJ1-1; 8 positions match TRBD1. The sequencing input was PBMCs. The sequence was obtained from an adult with tuberculosis. The CDR3 coding sequence is TGTGCCATCTCGGGACAGGAGATGAGCACTGAAGCTTTCTTT. Its translation is CAISGQEMSTEAFF.